This T cell receptor beta chain is from a study of metastatic and nonmetastatic thyroid tumors. Overall study context: Repertoires of blood and of tissue (tumor or nodule) from malignant and benign thyroid patients were compared.

TCRdb re-clonotyped the PCR reads via MiXCR. Here the sample spans 15,000 or so clones, about 25% being singletons. Germline V lookup: CDR1 MGHRA, CDR2 YSYEKL. The CDR3 totals 14 residues. V lost 1 base and J 3 bases, leaving 10 bases between the germline ends. This clone was counted a few times. Its specificity is not known. Study results and caveats: Compared with benign nodules, malignant thyroid tumors were reported to have significantly higher TCR beta diversity in both blood and tumor.

Thyroid surgery was performed in patients who had received no treatment beforehand. The sample taken for sequencing was tumor tissue. The TCR comes from a female donor with papillary thyroid cancer or a benign thyroid nodule (not recorded which). Some clones in this sample may be carry-over from other donors' samples. This rearrangement joins TRBV4-1 to TRBJ2-7, with D possibly being TRBD1 (5 bases). In DNA, the CDR3 is TGCGCCAGCAGCCAAGGGACATTGGGCTACGAGCAGTACTTC. Encoded protein: CASSQGTLGYEQYF.